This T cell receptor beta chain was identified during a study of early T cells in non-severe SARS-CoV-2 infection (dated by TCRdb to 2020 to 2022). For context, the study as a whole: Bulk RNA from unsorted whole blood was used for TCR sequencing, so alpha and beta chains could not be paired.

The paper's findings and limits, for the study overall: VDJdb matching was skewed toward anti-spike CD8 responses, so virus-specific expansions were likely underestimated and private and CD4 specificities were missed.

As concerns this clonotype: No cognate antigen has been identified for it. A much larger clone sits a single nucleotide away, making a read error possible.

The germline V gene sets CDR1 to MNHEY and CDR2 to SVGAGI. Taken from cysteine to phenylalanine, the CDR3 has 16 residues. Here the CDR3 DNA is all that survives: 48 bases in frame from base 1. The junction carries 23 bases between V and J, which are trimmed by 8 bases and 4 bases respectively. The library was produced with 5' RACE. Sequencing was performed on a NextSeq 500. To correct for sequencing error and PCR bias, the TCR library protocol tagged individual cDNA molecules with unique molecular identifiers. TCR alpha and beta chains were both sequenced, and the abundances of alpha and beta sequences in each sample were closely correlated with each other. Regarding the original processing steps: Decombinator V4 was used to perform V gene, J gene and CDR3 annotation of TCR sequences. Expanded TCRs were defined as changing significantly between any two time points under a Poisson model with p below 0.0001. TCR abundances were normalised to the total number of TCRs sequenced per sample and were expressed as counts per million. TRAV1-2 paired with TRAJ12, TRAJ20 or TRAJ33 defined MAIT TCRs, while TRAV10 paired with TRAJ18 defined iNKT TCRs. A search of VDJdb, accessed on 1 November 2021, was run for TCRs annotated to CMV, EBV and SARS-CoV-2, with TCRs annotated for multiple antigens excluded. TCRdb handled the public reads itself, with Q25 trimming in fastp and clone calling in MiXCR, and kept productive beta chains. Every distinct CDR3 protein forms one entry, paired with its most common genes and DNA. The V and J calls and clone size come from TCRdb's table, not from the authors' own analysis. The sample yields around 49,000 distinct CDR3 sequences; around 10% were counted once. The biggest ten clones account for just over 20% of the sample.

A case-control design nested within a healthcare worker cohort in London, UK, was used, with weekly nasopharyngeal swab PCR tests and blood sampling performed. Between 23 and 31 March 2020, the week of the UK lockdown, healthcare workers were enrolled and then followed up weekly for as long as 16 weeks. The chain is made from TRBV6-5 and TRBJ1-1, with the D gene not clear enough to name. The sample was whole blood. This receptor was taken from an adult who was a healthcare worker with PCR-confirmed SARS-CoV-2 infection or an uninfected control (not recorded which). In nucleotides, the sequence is TGTGCCAGCCTCGGGAACACGCCCATAATGAGCACTGAAGCTTTCTTT. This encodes CASLGNTPIMSTEAFF.